One T cell receptor beta chain is described in this entry. The specificity of this receptor is unknown. It has no much larger one-base neighbor in the sample; base qualities were not kept. TCRbeta CDR3 regions were amplified from genomic DNA by means of the immunoSEQ Assay, a bias-controlled multiplex PCR. Regarding the original processing steps: Within the assay, amplification of reference gene primers was used to estimate how many nucleated cells each sample contained. Sequence reads were collapsed and filtered to measure the absolute abundance of every unique TCRbeta CDR3 rearrangement. For each sample, productive Simpson clonality was calculated as the square root of Simpson's diversity index over productive rearrangements. TCRdb carries this immuneACCESS record with in-frame sequences only. Its versions omit some clonotypes, under half of them owing to an unresolved V gene in the studies checked, with the rest unexplained. V, J and clone size were drawn from that table, and D and trimming were deduced from the DNA. The sample table lists 75,000 or so clones, about four fifths of them with a count of one. Of the sample, less than 40% falls within the top ten clones.

Collaborating institutions collected whole blood in K2EDTA tubes following their own protocols. For TCRbeta analysis, collaborators shipped samples in one of three forms: frozen whole blood, isolated PBMCs, or DNA extracted from either of those sample types. This entry belongs to a study of blood T cell repertoires in COVID-19 (dated by TCRdb to between 2020 and 2021). Some background on the complete study: Samples covering the acute and convalescent phases of COVID-19 were provided by collaborators in the United States, Italy and Spain. The material from the prospective study consisted of cDNA or gDNA derived from T cells, B-cell-depleted T cells, or PBMCs. The dataset comprised deeply sampled blood TCRbeta repertoires from subjects exposed to, actively infected with, or recovered from COVID-19. The repertoires were released in a freely available public database intended as a resource for research on the immune response to SARS-CoV-2. Samples came from the ongoing ImmuneRACE study (first 160 participants) plus 1,254 subjects from 6 global collaborators. The sample metadata nearly always contained a de-identified subject ID, COVID-19 status, age in years and sex. Where available, HLA class I and class II types were obtained from metadata supplied by the sample provider rather than from assay-based typing.

Taken from cysteine to phenylalanine, the CDR3 has 14 residues. Only the CDR3 DNA is retained, 42 bases long and in frame from the first base. CDR1 and CDR2 are read off the germline V gene as SGHTA and FQGNSA. V is trimmed back by 5 bases and J by 0 bases, and the junction contains 4 bases that no gene match accounts for. General study outcomes and caveats: Clinical and demographic metadata were provided uncurated, with the amount varying by source and participant.

The TCR comes from a woman in her seventies with acute or convalescent COVID-19. The sequence joins TRBV7-2 to TRBJ2-7, and 7 bases in between align with TRBD2. Sequencing used peripheral blood. The CDR3 reads as follows: CASSTGGVSYEQYF. The base sequence is TGTGCCAGCAGCACGGGAGGAGTCTCCTACGAGCAGTACTTC.